The next 10 T cell receptor beta chains were all read from a single sample in a study of blood T cell repertoires in COVID-19. Using immunoSEQ multiplex PCR, the repertoire was profiled, and TCRdb retains in-frame clones only, with some absent. The sample lists around 370,000 clones, around 91% occurring once. Sequenced material: peripheral blood. These TCRs come from a woman aged 18 to 35 who had recovered from COVID-19.

A single count supports this clone. The chain recombines TRBV19 with TRBJ2-1; 9 bases agree with TRBD1. The CDR3 has 15 residues. CDR1 and CDR2 from the germline V gene are LNHDA and SQIVND (reference sequence). The trim removed 5 bases at V and 7 bases at J, leaving 9 bases unmatched. CDR3 amino acids: CASSHRTGVWNEQFF. CDR3 DNA sequence: TGTGCCAGTAGTCATCGGACAGGGGTTTGGAATGAGCAGTTCTTC. The whole variable domain, remainder taken from reference TRBV19 and TRBJ2-1, is DGGITQSPKYLFRKEGQNVTLSCEQNLNHDAMYWYRQDPGQGLRLIYYSQIVNDFQKGDIAEGYSVSREKKESFPLTVTSAQKNPTAFYLCASSHRTGVWNEQFFGPGTRLTVL.

This rearrangement joins TRBV3-1 (or the pseudogene TRBV3-2) to TRBJ1-6; D may be TRBD1 (5 bases). In germline, CDR1 is LGHDT, CDR2 YNNKEL (reference sequence). The CDR3 runs 15 residues. V was trimmed by 1 base and J by 8 bases, leaving 12 bases between them. This CDR3 is CASSQGGATDSPLHF. The CDR3 bases are TGTGCCAGCAGCCAAGGGGGCGCGACTGATTCACCCCTCCACTTT.

A remark on this clone: The same CDR3 is also encoded by other DNA sequences in this sample. V gene TRBV11-3 combines with J gene TRBJ2-3; D is uncertain. Trimming removed 5 bases from V and 2 bases from J, with 8 bases in between. Germline V gives CDR1 SGHNT, CDR2 YENEEA. This CDR3 has 13 residues. CDR3 sequence (DNA): TGTGCCAGCAGCCCACGGGTCACAGATACGCAGTATTTT. It yields the protein CASSPRVTDTQYF.

The rearrangement links TRBV18 to TRBJ1-6, with 8 bases lining up with TRBD1. The V gene's germline CDR1 is KGHSH and CDR2 LQKENI. The CDR3 totals 15 residues. With 6 bases clipped from V and 7 bases from J, the junction kept 8 bases outside the gene matches. CDR3 region: CASSPRTGSNSPLHF. CDR3 DNA: TGTGCCAGCTCGCCGCGGACAGGGTCCAATTCACCCCTCCACTTT.

The chain recombines TRBV7-2 with TRBJ2-3; 12 nucleotides match TRBD2. This CDR3 contains 15 residues. Per the germline V gene, CDR1 is SGHTA and CDR2 is FQGNSA. After removal of 6 bases from V and 8 bases from J, the junction contained 9 bases not matched to a gene. In DNA, the CDR3 is TGTGCCAGCAGTTATGATAGACTAGCGGGAGCTACGCAGTATTTT. Translated, it gives CASSYDRLAGATQYF.

This clone was observed once. This chain uses TRBV5-4 with TRBJ2-5; tentative D call: TRBD1 (5 bases). CDR3 size: 12 residues. The germline gives CDR1 SGHNT, CDR2 YYREEE (reference sequence). V lost 5 bases, J lost 4 bases, and 9 bases lay in between. CDR3 bases: TGTGCCAGCAGGGGGCGCGGAGAGACCCAGTACTTC. Residues: CASRGRGETQYF.

The chain carries TRBV5-1 and TRBJ2-3; D might be TRBD2 (6 bases). The V end was cut by 4 bases, the J end by 3 bases, with 12 bases between. The V gene's germline CDR1 is SGHRS and CDR2 YFSETQ. This CDR3 comprises 14 residues. CDR3 in DNA: TGCGCCAGCAGCCCCCGACTAGGAACAGATACGCAGTATTTT. Amino acids: CASSPRLGTDTQYF.

The chain links TRBV4-1 to TRBJ1-2, with TRBD1 matching over 9 bases. Germline CDR1 MGHRA, CDR2 YSYEKL. This CDR3 comprises 16 residues. V gave up 3 bases and J gave up 0 bases; unmatched junction bases: 5. CDR3: CASSQGQGRSNYGYTF. DNA of the CDR3: TGCGCCAGCAGCCAGGGACAGGGCCGATCTAACTATGGCTACACCTTC.

J is TRBJ1-1 and V is TRBV14, with a possible D match to TRBD1 (6 bases). This CDR3 spans 14 amino acids. Between the trimmed V and J ends, which lost 2 bases and 2 bases, there was a span of 9 bases. Germline V gene sequence: CDR1 SGHDN, CDR2 FVKESK. CDR3 loop: CASSQFGGNTEAFF. The CDR3 nucleotides are TGTGCCAGCAGCCAATTTGGGGGCAACACTGAAGCTTTCTTT.

V gene TRBV4-3 combines with J gene TRBJ2-3; no reliable D call. This CDR3 has 14 amino acids. Germline V gene lookup returns CDR1 LGHNA and CDR2 YSLEER. V shed 2 bases and J shed 2 bases, with 8 bases lying between them. The CDR3 coding sequence is TGCGCCAGCAGCCAAAGCCGACACACAGATACGCAGTATTTT. As protein: CASSQSRHTDTQYF.